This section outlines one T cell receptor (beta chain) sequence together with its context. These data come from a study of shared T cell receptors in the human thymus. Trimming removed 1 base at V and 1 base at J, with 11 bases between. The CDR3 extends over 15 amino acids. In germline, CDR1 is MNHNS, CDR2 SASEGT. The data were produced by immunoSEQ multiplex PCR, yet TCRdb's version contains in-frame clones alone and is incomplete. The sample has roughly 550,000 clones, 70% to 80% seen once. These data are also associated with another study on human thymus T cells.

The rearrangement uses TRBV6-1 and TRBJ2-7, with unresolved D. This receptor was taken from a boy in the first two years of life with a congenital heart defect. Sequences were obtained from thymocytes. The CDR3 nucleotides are TGTGCCAGCAGTGAAGTCCAGGCCATTTCCTACGAGCAGTACTTC. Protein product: CASSEVQAISYEQYF.